This T cell receptor (beta chain) is drawn from a study of cytomegalovirus exposure and HLA in healthy donors (dated by TCRdb to about 2017). About the full investigation: An earlier analysis of roughly 630 of the donors reported more than 250 Gb of sequence data and 117 million unique TCR beta sequences from 150 million to 200 million T cells. To predict cytomegalovirus infection status, the study brought together high-throughput TCR immunosequencing, statistical association of individual TCRs with disease status, and machine learning. Of the roughly 400 genotyped donors, 75% to 85% were placed in the genetic ancestry cluster associated with self-reported Caucasian donors. All discovery cohort repertoires had been generated using a single sequencing platform. A later genetic analysis used genome-wide SNP genotypes for about three fifths of the 666 donors, treating that subset as a discovery cohort. Donor age, sex, ethnicity and CMV serostatus were compiled together with the repertoire data. Typing coverage varied by locus: 629-630 donors for A, B, C, DRB1 and DQB1; around 560 for DQA1; over 600 for DPA1; 400 to 480 for DPB1. The aim of the study was to test whether cataloging public T cell receptors could identify signatures of past pathogen exposure. About 320 gigabases of sequencing data and 70 million to 85 million unique TCR sequences were included in an early release covering several hundred HLA-typed donors. HLA typing included class I and class II loci at four-digit resolution. The study profiled the T cell repertoires of some 610 subjects by immunosequencing and related them to cytomegalovirus serostatus. Rather than drawing on any new phenotypic data, the later analysis identified candidate immune exposures from TCR beta sequences and the way those sequences occurred across donors. Among roughly 370 genotyped donors of the cohort, an average of 235,054 unique TCR beta nucleotide sequences were sequenced per donor, around 18% of them non-productive. Roughly five DR-DQ haplotypes were handled as single units for association and clustering, since linkage in the cohort was strong. An earlier analysis of 450 to 750 of the donors used high-throughput TCR beta sequencing to judge whether each TCR beta V gene segment behaved as functional or pseudogenic. Besides the first cohort of around 670 subjects, a separate validation cohort made up of over a hundred different subjects was used. In a later analysis, previously published TCR beta repertoires from more than 500 donors were re-analyzed and high-resolution HLA genotyping was added so that TCR occurrence patterns could be studied.

Library preparation was by the immunoSEQ multiplex PCR assay. The multiplex PCR relied on a mix of 60 forward primers for TCR Vbeta segments and 13 reverse primers for TCR Jbeta segments. The CDR3 region of rearranged TCR beta genes was amplified from genomic DNA by a multiplex PCR assay. The Illumina HiSeq System was used to sequence the amplified TCR beta libraries as 87-base-pair reads. The study's own analysis went as follows. A later analysis counted tens of millions of unique TCR beta chains across the 670 or so repertoires, and roughly 9.9 million of these chains were shared by at least two donors. Raw reads were error-corrected and collapsed into unique sequences with a nearest-neighbor algorithm that merged closely related sequences to remove PCR and sequencing errors. Alignment of CDR3 sequences to IMGT reference sequences was used to assign V, D and J gene segments. For a sequence to be retained, at least a six-nucleotide match to both a V gene segment and a J gene segment was required. A rearrangement was called productive if the CDR3 had no stop codons and remained in frame with V and J, and every other rearrangement was called non-productive. CDR3 was defined by IMGT convention, running from the second conserved V-encoded cysteine to the conserved J-encoded phenylalanine. Sequences without an unambiguous match to a single V gene segment were excluded from the earlier analysis of several hundred of the donors. In an earlier analysis of 450 to 750 of the donors, a V segment was called functional when productive rearrangements were above 56.7%, and segregating when the standard deviation between donors exceeded 5%. A statistical classification framework was built for diagnosing cytomegalovirus status from the catalog of TCR beta chain sequences. A later analysis assigned V and J genes by comparing TCR nucleotide sequences with IMGT/GENE-DB human TR gene sequences. In a later analysis, CDR3 sequences and most-parsimonious VDJ recombination scenarios were assigned using the TCRdist pipeline. In a later analysis, every TCR beta chain was defined by the combination of its CDR3 amino acid sequence and its V-gene family, and reads without a unique V-gene family were dropped. As a way to deal with suspected cross-contamination and a sequencing artifact, a later analysis dropped 640 or so nucleotide sequences that were highly shared and had low generation probability. In a later analysis, a clonal expansion index was calculated for each public chain from normalized within-repertoire ranks of inferred template counts. Generation probabilities in a later analysis came from a VDJ recombination model fitted to out-of-frame rearrangements, and those results were checked against IGoR. In a later analysis, hypergeometric tests were used to score TCR-TCR, TCR-HLA and TCR-CMV co-occurrence, with a repertoire-size bias correction applied to TCR pairs. False discovery rates were estimated in a later analysis by permuting HLA or CMV assignments 20 times. In a later analysis, co-occurring TCRs were grouped with DBSCAN, and TCRdist sequence similarity was added when clustering was performed within HLA-allele-positive subsets. Co-occurrence clustering excluded repertoires with fewer than 30,000 or more than 120,000 public chains, plus five with anomalous nucleotide sharing. TCRdb mirrors the immuneACCESS table, restricted to in-frame sequences. Some clones are absent from its copies; in checked studies, under half trace to an unresolved V gene, and the reason for the others is unknown. V, J and clone size were drawn from that table, and D and trimming were deduced from the DNA. A total of about 160,000 clones appear in this sample, 65% to 85% of them only once. Roughly 7.7% of the sample comes from the top ten.

Paper-wide results and their limitations: In an earlier analysis of approximately 600 of the donors, most TCR beta V segments were observed in productive rearrangements about 87% or about 30% of the time, broadly matching IMGT annotations. Presence/absence analyses assumed roughly uniform sequencing depth across donors, an assumption that may not hold. The study listed over 150 TCR beta chains as associated with cytomegalovirus. The 87-base-pair reads could not distinguish some IMGT-functional V segments, including TRBV6-2 and TRBV6-3, so those segments were excluded. Compared with equally common non-associated chains, HLA-associated TCR beta chains in a later analysis were more clonally expanded and had lower generation probabilities. A few of the identified cytomegalovirus-associated TCR beta chains were confirmed in vitro to be specific for cytomegalovirus antigens. Cytomegalovirus status was reported to be diagnosed by the classifier with high specificity and sensitivity in both the original and validation cohorts. Because some donors lacked HLA typing at each locus, the association tests relied only on the typed subset. A group of highly shared sequence variants was considered likely to be a technical artifact of the sequencing pipeline. A later genetic analysis reported fewer N-insertions in productive TCRs among donors in an Asian-associated ancestry cluster than the roughly 670-donor mean. Specific HLA alleles were associated with over 15,000 TCR beta sequences at a false discovery rate of 0.05 in a later analysis. Strong co-occurrence of HLA alleles, especially DR and DQ, made assigning TCR associations to individual alleles difficult. A further reported finding was that TCR beta sequences accurately predicted the HLA-A and HLA-B alleles for most subjects in the first cohort. Linkage disequilibrium might explain the correlated functional status among segregating V segments, but an unknown experimental factor could not be ruled out. According to a later analysis, parvovirus B19, influenza, CMV and Epstein-Barr virus appeared linked to several top co-occurrence clusters. It was suggested by the authors that the approach could potentially be generalized to other disease states and immunological phenotypes. This cohort had only TCR beta chains sequenced, and the lack of alpha or paired-chain data limited which features could be detected. In a later analysis, most CMV-associated TCR beta chains were found to appear HLA-restricted, with HLA associations seemingly driven largely by CMV exposure. Across donors, most TCR sequences were observed very rarely, whereas some public TCRs were present in many individuals. Because counts were too low, roughly 18 rarely observed V segments, including chromosome 9 orphons, were left out of the earlier analysis of some 640 of the donors. A later analysis found that TCR association rates varied across HLA loci, with DRB1 alleles showing the most associated TCRs and HLA-C alleles the fewest. Immune exposure information for the cohort was limited to CMV serostatus. V-gene and J-gene trimming of TCR beta chains was associated with a missense DCLRE1C variant in a later genetic analysis, and the association was replicated in an independent cohort.

CDR1 MNHEY and CDR2 SVGAGI are derived from the germline V gene. The CDR3 runs 14 residues from the cysteine to the phenylalanine. Just CDR3 DNA is preserved here, 42 bases in frame from base 1. The trim is 5 bases for V and 6 bases for J, with a gap of 16 bases between the germline ends. The cohort was made up of approximately 670 healthy bone marrow donors. Cohort members were all nominally healthy when sampled, although unrecorded immune exposures were likely present. The donor tested CMV seropositive, placing the donor among the 290 or so seropositive members of the cohort. A peripheral blood sample was collected from each donor, and TCR beta sequencing was performed on peripheral blood mononuclear cells. The Qiagen DNeasy Blood Extraction Kit was used to extract genomic DNA from the blood cell samples. Concerning this clone: Its antigen is not yet known. No per-base quality is available; no much larger clone lies one base away.

The sequence joins TRBV6-5 to TRBJ1-1; TRBD1 is perhaps the D gene, given 5 matching bases. This receptor was obtained from a woman aged 25 to 45 in good health and CMV-seropositive. The material sequenced was PBMCs. Here the CDR3 is given as CASSKEPSGAEAFF. At the DNA level, the sequence is TGTGCCAGCAGTAAAGAGCCCTCGGGGGCTGAAGCTTTCTTT.